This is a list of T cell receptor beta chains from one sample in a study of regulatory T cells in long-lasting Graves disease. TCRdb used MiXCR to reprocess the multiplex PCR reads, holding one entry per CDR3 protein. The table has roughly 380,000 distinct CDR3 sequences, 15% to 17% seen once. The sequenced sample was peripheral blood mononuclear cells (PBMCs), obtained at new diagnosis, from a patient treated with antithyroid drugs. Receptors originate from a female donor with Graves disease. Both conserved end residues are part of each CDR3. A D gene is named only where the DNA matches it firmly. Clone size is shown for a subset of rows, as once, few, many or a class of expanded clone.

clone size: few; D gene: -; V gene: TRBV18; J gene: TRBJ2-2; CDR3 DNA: TGTGCCAGCTCACCTACGACAGCGAACACCGGGGAGCTGTTTTTT; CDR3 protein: CASSPTTANTGELFF
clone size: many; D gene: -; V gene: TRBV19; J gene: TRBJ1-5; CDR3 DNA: TGTGCCAGTAGTCCCCGTCCCGATTCCCGCCTTAGGAATCAGCCCCAGCATTTT; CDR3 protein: CASSPRPDSRLRNQPQHF
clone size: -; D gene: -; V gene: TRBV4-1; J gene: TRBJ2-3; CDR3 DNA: TGCGCCAGCAGCCAAGTACCCTCCACAGATACGCAGTATTTT; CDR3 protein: CASSQVPSTDTQYF
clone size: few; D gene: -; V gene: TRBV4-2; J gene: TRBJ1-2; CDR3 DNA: TGTGCCAGCAGCCAAGAAGTCGCATCCTGGGACAACTCTAACTATGGCTACACCTTC; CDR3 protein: CASSQEVASWDNSNYGYTF
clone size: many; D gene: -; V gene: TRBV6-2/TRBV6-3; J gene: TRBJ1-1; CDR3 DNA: TGTGCCAGCAGTTACTCGATACGTGAGGCTTTCTTT; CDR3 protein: CASSYSIREAFF
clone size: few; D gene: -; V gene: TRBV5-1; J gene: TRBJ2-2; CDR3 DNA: TGCGCCAGCAGCTCTGGCCCGGGAACCCCGGGCACCGGGGAGCTGTTTTTT; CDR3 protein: CASSSGPGTPGTGELFF
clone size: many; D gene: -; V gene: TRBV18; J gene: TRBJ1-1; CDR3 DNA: TGTGCCAGCTCACCACAAACCAAGAACACTGAAGCTTTCTTT; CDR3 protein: CASSPQTKNTEAFF
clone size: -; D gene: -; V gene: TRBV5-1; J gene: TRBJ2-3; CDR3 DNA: TGCGCCAGCAGCCTGGGGAACGGGGTAGTGACAGATACGCAGTATTTT; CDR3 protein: CASSLGNGVVTDTQYF
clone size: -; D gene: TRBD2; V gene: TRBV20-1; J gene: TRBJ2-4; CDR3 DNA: TGCAGTGCTAGACTAGCGGGAGGAGGGATGGCCAAAAACATTCAGTACTTC; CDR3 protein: CSARLAGGGMAKNIQYF
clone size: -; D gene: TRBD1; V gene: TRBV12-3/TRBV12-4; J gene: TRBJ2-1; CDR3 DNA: TGTGCCAGCAGTTTCGATACCTACAGGGGGGACTACAATGAGCAGTTCTTC; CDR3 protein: CASSFDTYRGDYNEQFF
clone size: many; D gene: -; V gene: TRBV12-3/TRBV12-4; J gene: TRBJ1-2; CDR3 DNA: TGTGCCAGCAGTTTTGGGACAAACTATGGCTACACCTTC; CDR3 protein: CASSFGTNYGYTF
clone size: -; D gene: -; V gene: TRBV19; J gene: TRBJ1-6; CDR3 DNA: TGTGCCACCTCTTCAGGATACAATTCACCCCTCCACTTT; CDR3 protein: CATSSGYNSPLHF
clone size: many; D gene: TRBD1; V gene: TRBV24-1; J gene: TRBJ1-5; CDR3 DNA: TGTGCCACCAGTGCCGGGACAGGGGGGAATCAGCCCCAGCATTTT; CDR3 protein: CATSAGTGGNQPQHF
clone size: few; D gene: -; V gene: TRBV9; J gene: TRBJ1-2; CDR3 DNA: TGTGCCAGCAGCGTAGGAGCGGCAGGGGATAACTATGGCTACACCTTC; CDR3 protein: CASSVGAAGDNYGYTF
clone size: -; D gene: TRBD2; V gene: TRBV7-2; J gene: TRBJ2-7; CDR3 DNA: TGTGCCAGCCCTAGCCCTACGGGGGGGCGGTACGAGCAGTACTTC; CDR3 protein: CASPSPTGGRYEQYF
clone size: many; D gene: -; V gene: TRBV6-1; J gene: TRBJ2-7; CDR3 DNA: TGTGCCAGCAGCCCCCAGACAACCTACGAGCAGTACTTC; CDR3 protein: CASSPQTTYEQYF
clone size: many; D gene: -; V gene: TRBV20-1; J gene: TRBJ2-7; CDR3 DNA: TGCAGTGCTATTACCCCGGACAGCTCCTACGAGCAGTACTTC; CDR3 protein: CSAITPDSSYEQYF
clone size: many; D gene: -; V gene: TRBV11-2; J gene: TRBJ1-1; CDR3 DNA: TGTGCCAGCAGCTTAGAGTGGGGCGGTGAAGCTTTCTTT; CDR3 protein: CASSLEWGGEAFF
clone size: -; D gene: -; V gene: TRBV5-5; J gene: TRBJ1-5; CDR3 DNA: TGTGCCAGCAGCTTGTACTGGGGAGACCAGCCCCAGCATTTT; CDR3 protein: CASSLYWGDQPQHF